The source of this TCR beta chain is a study of cytomegalovirus exposure and HLA in healthy donors. Donors came from a validation cohort of about 110 subjects, distinct from the first 666-subject cohort. Measured with immunoSEQ multiplex PCR; TCRdb has only the in-frame clones, and not every one. The sample lists 300,000 to 400,000 clones; roughly 89% were seen once. Trimming took 8 bases from V and 2 from J, leaving 15 bases between them. Per the germline V gene, CDR1 is SGHRS and CDR2 is YFSETQ. CDR3 length: 14 amino acids. Sequencing was performed on PBMCs. The rearrangement joins TRBV5-1 to TRBJ2-3; a weak D match, TRBD1 (7 bases). This sequence originates from a woman aged 18-29 years in good health and CMV-seronegative. CDR3 sequence: CASRRGRDTDTQYF. CDR3 DNA: TGCGCCAGTAGAAGGGGGCGGGACACAGATACGCAGTATTTT.